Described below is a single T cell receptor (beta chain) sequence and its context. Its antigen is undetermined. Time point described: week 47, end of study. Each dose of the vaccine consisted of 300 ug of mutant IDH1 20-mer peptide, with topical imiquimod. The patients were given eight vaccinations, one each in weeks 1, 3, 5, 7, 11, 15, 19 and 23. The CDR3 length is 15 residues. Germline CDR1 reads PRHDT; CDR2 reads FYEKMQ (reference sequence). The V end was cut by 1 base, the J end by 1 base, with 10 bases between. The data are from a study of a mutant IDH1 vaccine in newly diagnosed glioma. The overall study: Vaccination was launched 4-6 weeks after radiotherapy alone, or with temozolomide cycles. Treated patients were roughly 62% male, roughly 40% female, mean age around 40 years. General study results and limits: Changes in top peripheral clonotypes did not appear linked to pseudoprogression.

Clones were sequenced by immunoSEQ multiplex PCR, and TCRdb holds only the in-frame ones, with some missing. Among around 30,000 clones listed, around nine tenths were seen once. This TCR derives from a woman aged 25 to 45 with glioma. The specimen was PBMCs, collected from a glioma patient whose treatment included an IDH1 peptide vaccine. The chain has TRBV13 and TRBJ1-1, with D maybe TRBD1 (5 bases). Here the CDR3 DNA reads TGTGCCAGCAGCTTAGCGCAGGGAGGGAACACTGAAGCTTTCTTT. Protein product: CASSLAQGGNTEAFF.